This TCR beta chain was captured in a study of shared clonotypes between healthy human individuals. Study-wide results and caveats: Some naive CD4 clonotypes, about 5%, turned up in common across several donors.

For this clone: The antigen is unknown.

Adult donors, all healthy and HIV-negative, had no recent acute infections or vaccinations. Sorted subsets were amplified in replicate PCRs using 200 to 250 ng DNA, 25,000 to 30,000 T cell genomes. As originally analysed: ImmunoSEQ output held junction-only sequences without quality scores, so filtering differed. Repertoires were generated with immunoSEQ multiplex PCR, while TCRdb's copy carries only in-frame clones and drops some. The D gene and trimming were derived from the DNA, and the V and J assignments and clone size from that table. The table includes roughly 1,000,000 clones, more than 75% detected once. Germline CDR1 and CDR2: SGHDT and YYEEEE. CDR3 length: 12 residues. V shed 7 bases and J shed 3 bases, with 9 bases lying between them.

The sequence came from a man between 18 and 35 years old in good health. Some clones in this sample may be carry-over from other donors' samples. Sequencing input: memory CD4+ T cells from PBMCs. As for subset: CD45RA-negative fraction. The chain carries TRBV5-6 and TRBJ2-3, with D unresolved. The CDR3 here is CASAQQTDTQYF. CDR3 bases: TGTGCCAGCGCCCAGCAAACAGATACGCAGTATTTT.